Below, one TCR beta chain is given with its context. This sample stems from a study of CD8+CD57+ T cells in acquired aplastic anemia. TCR beta VDJ and CDR3 profiling used genomic DNA as template. TCRdb independently ran MiXCR on the reads; one entry per CDR3 protein. In the table there are approximately 98,000 distinct CDR3 sequences, 55% to 80% of which are singletons. In patients chosen for sequencing, flow cytometry had shown CD8+CD57+ cell expansion. Among the patients, none had received any therapy at the time of blood sampling. Germline CDR1 reads SGHVS; CDR2 reads FNYEAQ. This CDR3 is built from 16 residues. After removal of 5 bases from V and 2 bases from J, the junction contained 6 bases not matched to a gene.

V gene TRBV7-6 combines with J gene TRBJ2-5, with TRBD2 matching over 12 bases. Sample: sorted CD4+, CD8+, or CD8+CD57+ T cells (not recorded which) from PBMCs. This TCR was sampled from a human donor with aplastic anemia. The CDR3 sequence is CASSPTSGGRQETQYF. In DNA form, the CDR3 reads TGTGCCAGCAGCCCGACTAGCGGGGGCCGACAAGAGACCCAGTACTTC.